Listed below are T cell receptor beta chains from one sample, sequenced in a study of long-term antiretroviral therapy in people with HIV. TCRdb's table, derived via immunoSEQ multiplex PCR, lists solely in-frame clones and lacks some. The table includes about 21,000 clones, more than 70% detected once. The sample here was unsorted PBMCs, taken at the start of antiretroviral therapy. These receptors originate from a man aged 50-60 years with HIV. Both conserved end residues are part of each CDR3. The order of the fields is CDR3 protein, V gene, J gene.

cdr3_aa: CASSVLESNYGYTF
v_call: TRBV2
j_call: TRBJ1-2

cdr3_aa: CATRDYNEQFF
v_call: TRBV10-3
j_call: TRBJ2-1

cdr3_aa: CASSDSGGAYNEQFF
v_call: TRBV6-4
j_call: TRBJ2-1

cdr3_aa: CASSSGAGRSYEQYF
v_call: TRBV5-4
j_call: TRBJ2-7

cdr3_aa: CASSLGSYKGFPDTQYF
v_call: TRBV7-9
j_call: TRBJ2-3

cdr3_aa: CASSVGGANTGELFF
v_call: TRBV9
j_call: TRBJ2-2

cdr3_aa: CASSPPPGGDGYTF
v_call: TRBV18
j_call: TRBJ1-2

cdr3_aa: CASTMIYGGEETQYF
v_call: TRBV7-2
j_call: TRBJ2-5

cdr3_aa: CASSFETGSYGYTF
v_call: TRBV6-6
j_call: TRBJ1-2

cdr3_aa: CASSLFSSAYEQYF
v_call: TRBV13
j_call: TRBJ2-7

cdr3_aa: CASSLGIAGGSTDTQYF
v_call: TRBV7-3
j_call: TRBJ2-3

cdr3_aa: CASSPSTGESVYEQYF
v_call: TRBV27
j_call: TRBJ2-7

cdr3_aa: CASSSAGVEYNEQFF
v_call: TRBV27
j_call: TRBJ2-1

cdr3_aa: CASSFRGSYEQYF
v_call: TRBV7-9
j_call: TRBJ2-7

cdr3_aa: CASSTGTGNQPQHF
v_call: TRBV5-1
j_call: TRBJ1-5

cdr3_aa: CASSTGQSSYNEQFF
v_call: TRBV11-2
j_call: TRBJ2-1

cdr3_aa: CASSGGQGPLNQPQHF
v_call: TRBV6-1
j_call: TRBJ1-5

cdr3_aa: CATSRGTGGGYEQYF
v_call: TRBV15
j_call: TRBJ2-7

cdr3_aa: CASSPGLAGDATYEQYF
v_call: TRBV4-3
j_call: TRBJ2-7

cdr3_aa: CASSWAGLATQYF
v_call: TRBV11-2
j_call: TRBJ2-5

cdr3_aa: CASGEEVAGPSTDTQYF
v_call: TRBV12-5
j_call: TRBJ2-3

cdr3_aa: CAISDSNQPQHF
v_call: TRBV10-3
j_call: TRBJ1-5

cdr3_aa: CASSRGGPDTEAFF
v_call: TRBV18
j_call: TRBJ1-1

cdr3_aa: CASSSFQPQHF
v_call: TRBV6-6
j_call: TRBJ1-5

cdr3_aa: CASSPRGDKGLYEQYF
v_call: TRBV18
j_call: TRBJ2-7

cdr3_aa: CASSSVNTRDIQYF
v_call: TRBV27
j_call: TRBJ2-4

cdr3_aa: CASSYPGHRYGYTF
v_call: TRBV6-6
j_call: TRBJ1-2

cdr3_aa: CASSGRPGKRYEQYF
v_call: TRBV7-6
j_call: TRBJ2-7

cdr3_aa: CASSYDMGDVGGYTF
v_call: TRBV6-6
j_call: TRBJ1-2

cdr3_aa: CSARVGETQYF
v_call: TRBV20-1
j_call: TRBJ2-5

cdr3_aa: CASRAGMNTGELFF
v_call: TRBV7-6
j_call: TRBJ2-2

cdr3_aa: CASSKRRPGTYQETQYF
v_call: TRBV21-1
j_call: TRBJ2-5

cdr3_aa: CASSVASGASYEQYF
v_call: TRBV6-1
j_call: TRBJ2-7

cdr3_aa: CASRRTGQSYEQYF
v_call: TRBV7-6
j_call: TRBJ2-7

cdr3_aa: CASSLGRTSYLFF
v_call: TRBV28
j_call: TRBJ2-1

cdr3_aa: CASSLADSFYEQYF
v_call: TRBV11-3
j_call: TRBJ2-7

cdr3_aa: CASSAKNREANYGYTF
v_call: TRBV7-2
j_call: TRBJ1-2

cdr3_aa: CATKVSRSTDTQYF
v_call: TRBV6-5
j_call: TRBJ2-3

cdr3_aa: CASSSGTRRDTQYF
v_call: TRBV5-1
j_call: TRBJ2-3

cdr3_aa: CASSLGQNYGYTF
v_call: TRBV5-5
j_call: TRBJ1-2

cdr3_aa: CASSLELMGGYTF
v_call: TRBV5-1
j_call: TRBJ1-2

cdr3_aa: CASSQDSSRPPPDTEAFF
v_call: TRBV4-1
j_call: TRBJ1-1

cdr3_aa: CASWSAPPFYGYTF
v_call: TRBV6-1
j_call: TRBJ1-2

cdr3_aa: CASSQVAGGGETQYF
v_call: TRBV28
j_call: TRBJ2-5

cdr3_aa: CASSQDRGTGLLEQYF
v_call: TRBV4-3
j_call: TRBJ2-7

cdr3_aa: CASSPREGNTGELFF
v_call: TRBV9
j_call: TRBJ2-2

cdr3_aa: CASRLAGGREQYF
v_call: TRBV7-2
j_call: TRBJ2-7

cdr3_aa: CASTRTGWNNQPQHF
v_call: TRBV28
j_call: TRBJ1-5

cdr3_aa: CASSPEPGWETQYF
v_call: TRBV18
j_call: TRBJ2-5

cdr3_aa: CASSLDSSPRYPFF
v_call: TRBV5-1
j_call: TRBJ2-2

cdr3_aa: CASRTGGSGANVLTF
v_call: TRBV6-5
j_call: TRBJ2-6

cdr3_aa: CASSFGQGTNIQYF
v_call: TRBV5-1
j_call: TRBJ2-4